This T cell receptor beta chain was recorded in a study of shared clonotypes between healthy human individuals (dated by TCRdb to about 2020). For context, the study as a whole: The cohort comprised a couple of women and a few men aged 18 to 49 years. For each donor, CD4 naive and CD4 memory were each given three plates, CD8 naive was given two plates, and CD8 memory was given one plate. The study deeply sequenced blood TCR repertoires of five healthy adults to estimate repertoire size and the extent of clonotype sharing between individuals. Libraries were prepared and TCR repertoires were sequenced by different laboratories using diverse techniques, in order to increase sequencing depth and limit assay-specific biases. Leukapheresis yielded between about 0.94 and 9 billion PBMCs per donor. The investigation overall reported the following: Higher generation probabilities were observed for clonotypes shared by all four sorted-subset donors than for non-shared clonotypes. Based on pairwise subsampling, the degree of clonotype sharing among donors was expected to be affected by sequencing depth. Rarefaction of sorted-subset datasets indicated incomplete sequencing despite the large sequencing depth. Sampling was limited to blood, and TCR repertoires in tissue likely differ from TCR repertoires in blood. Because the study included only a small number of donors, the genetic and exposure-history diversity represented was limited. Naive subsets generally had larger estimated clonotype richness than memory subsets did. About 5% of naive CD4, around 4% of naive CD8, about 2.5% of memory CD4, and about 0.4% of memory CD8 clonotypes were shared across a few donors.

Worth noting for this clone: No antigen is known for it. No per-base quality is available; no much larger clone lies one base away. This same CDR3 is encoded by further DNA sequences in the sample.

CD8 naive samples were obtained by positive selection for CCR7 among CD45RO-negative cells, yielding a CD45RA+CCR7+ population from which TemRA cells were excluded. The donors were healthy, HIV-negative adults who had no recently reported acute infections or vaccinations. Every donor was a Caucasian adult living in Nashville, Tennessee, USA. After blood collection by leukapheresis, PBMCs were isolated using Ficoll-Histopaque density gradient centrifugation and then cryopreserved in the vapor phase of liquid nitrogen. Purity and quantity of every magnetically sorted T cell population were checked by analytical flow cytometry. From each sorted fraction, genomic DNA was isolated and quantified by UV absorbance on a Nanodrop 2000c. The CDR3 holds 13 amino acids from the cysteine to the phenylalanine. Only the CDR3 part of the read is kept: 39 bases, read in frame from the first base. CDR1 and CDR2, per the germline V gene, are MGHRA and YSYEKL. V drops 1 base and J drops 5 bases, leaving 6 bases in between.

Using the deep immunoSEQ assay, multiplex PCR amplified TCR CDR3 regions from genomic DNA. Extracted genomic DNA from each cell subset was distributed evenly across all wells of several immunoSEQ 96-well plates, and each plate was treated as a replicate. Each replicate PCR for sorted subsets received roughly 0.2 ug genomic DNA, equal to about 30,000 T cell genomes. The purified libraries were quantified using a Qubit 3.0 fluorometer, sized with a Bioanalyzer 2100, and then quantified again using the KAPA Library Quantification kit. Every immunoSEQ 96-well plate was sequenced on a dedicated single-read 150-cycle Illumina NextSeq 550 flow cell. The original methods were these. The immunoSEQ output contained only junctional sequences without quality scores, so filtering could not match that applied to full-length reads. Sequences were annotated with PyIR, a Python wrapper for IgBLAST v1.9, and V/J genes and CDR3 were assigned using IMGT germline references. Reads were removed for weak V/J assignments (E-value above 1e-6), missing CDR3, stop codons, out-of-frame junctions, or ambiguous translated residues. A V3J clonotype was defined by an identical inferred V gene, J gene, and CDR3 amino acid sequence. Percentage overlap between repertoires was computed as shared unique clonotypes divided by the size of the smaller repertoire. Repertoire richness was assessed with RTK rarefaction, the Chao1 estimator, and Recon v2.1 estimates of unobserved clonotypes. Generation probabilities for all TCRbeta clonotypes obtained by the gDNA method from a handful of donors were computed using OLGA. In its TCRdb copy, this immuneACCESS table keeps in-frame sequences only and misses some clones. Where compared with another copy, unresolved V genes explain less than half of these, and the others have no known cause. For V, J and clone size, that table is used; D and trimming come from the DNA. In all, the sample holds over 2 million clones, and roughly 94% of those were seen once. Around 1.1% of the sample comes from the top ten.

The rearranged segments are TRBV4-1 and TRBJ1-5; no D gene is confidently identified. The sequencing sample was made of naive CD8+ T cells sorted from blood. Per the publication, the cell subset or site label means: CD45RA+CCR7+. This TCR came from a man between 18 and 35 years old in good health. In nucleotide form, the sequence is TGCGCCAGCAGCCAAGTCGGTGATCAGCCCCAGCATTTT. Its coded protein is CASSQVGDQPQHF.